The rows below give T cell receptor beta chains drawn from one sample of a study of blood T cell repertoires in COVID-19. Sequenced by immunoSEQ multiplex PCR; TCRdb stores in-frame clones only, minus some. The sample comprises 120,000 to 150,000 clones, 75% to 85% of which are singletons, and roughly 7.7% rests with the top ten. Material for sequencing was peripheral blood. The receptor source for this set is a human donor with acute or convalescent COVID-19. The donor label of this sample is uncertain. CDR3s include the opening cysteine and the closing phenylalanine or tryptophan. A D gene is named only where the DNA matches it firmly. Clone size appears in some rows only: once, few, many, or a class for an expanded clone.

d_call: NA
j_call: TRBJ2-3
v_call: TRBV11-2
clone_size: NA
cdr3_nt: TGTGCCAGCAGCTCATGGGGCAGGGATACGCAGTATTTT
cdr3_aa: CASSSWGRDTQYF

d_call: NA
j_call: TRBJ2-1
v_call: TRBV20-1
clone_size: NA
cdr3_nt: TGCAGTGCTGGGAGCCGGAGTGAGCAGTTCTTC
cdr3_aa: CSAGSRSEQFF

d_call: TRBD1
j_call: TRBJ1-2
v_call: TRBV9
clone_size: once
cdr3_nt: TGTGCCAGCAGCCCTAGGTCGGGACAGGGGGCCCCTGGCTACACCTTC
cdr3_aa: CASSPRSGQGAPGYTF

d_call: NA
j_call: TRBJ2-7
v_call: TRBV27
clone_size: NA
cdr3_nt: TGTGCCAGCAGTTTGGCGGGATCCTACGAGCAGTACTTC
cdr3_aa: CASSLAGSYEQYF

d_call: NA
j_call: TRBJ1-5
v_call: TRBV19
clone_size: NA
cdr3_nt: TGTGCCAGTAGCGAGCCCGAGACAAGGGGTCAGCCCCAGCATTTT
cdr3_aa: CASSEPETRGQPQHF

d_call: NA
j_call: TRBJ1-1
v_call: TRBV28
clone_size: NA
cdr3_nt: TGTGCCAGCAGTTTATTCCTTACCTCGCGAGGGGACAATATGAACACTGAAGCTTTCTTT
cdr3_aa: CASSLFLTSRGDNMNTEAFF

d_call: TRBD1
j_call: TRBJ1-6
v_call: TRBV19
clone_size: few
cdr3_nt: TGTGCCAGTAGTATAGATGGGACAGCTAATTCACCCCTCCACTTT
cdr3_aa: CASSIDGTANSPLHF

d_call: NA
j_call: TRBJ2-1
v_call: TRBV9
clone_size: NA
cdr3_nt: TGTGCCAGCAGCGGCAGGACACAGTACAATGAGCAGTTCTTC
cdr3_aa: CASSGRTQYNEQFF

d_call: NA
j_call: TRBJ1-3
v_call: TRBV30
clone_size: NA
cdr3_nt: TGTGCCTGGAGTGTGACAGCTGGAAACACCATATATTTT
cdr3_aa: CAWSVTAGNTIYF

d_call: TRBD1
j_call: TRBJ2-7
v_call: TRBV9
clone_size: NA
cdr3_nt: TGTGCCAGCAGCGCCGGGACAGGGGCTGACCTATACGAGCAGTACTTC
cdr3_aa: CASSAGTGADLYEQYF

d_call: NA
j_call: TRBJ1-1
v_call: TRBV28
clone_size: NA
cdr3_nt: TGTGCCATCCAGCAGGGGCTATACACTGAAGCTTTCTTT
cdr3_aa: CAIQQGLYTEAFF

d_call: TRBD1
j_call: TRBJ2-1
v_call: TRBV5-1
clone_size: NA
cdr3_nt: TGCGCCAGCAGCCTTACAGGGGGATACTACAATGAGCAGTTCTTC
cdr3_aa: CASSLTGGYYNEQFF

d_call: NA
j_call: TRBJ1-1
v_call: TRBV7-2
clone_size: NA
cdr3_nt: TGTGCCAGCAGCTTTGGCTTAAACACTGAAGCTTTCTTT
cdr3_aa: CASSFGLNTEAFF

d_call: TRBD1
j_call: TRBJ1-5
v_call: TRBV27
clone_size: NA
cdr3_nt: TGTGCCAGCAGTTTATCGCCAATAGACAGGGGGAATCAGCCCCAGCATTTT
cdr3_aa: CASSLSPIDRGNQPQHF

d_call: TRBD1
j_call: TRBJ1-2
v_call: TRBV27
clone_size: NA
cdr3_nt: TGTGCCAGCAGTCTCAGGACAGGGCGTGAAGGCTACACCTTC
cdr3_aa: CASSLRTGREGYTF

d_call: TRBD1
j_call: TRBJ2-5
v_call: TRBV3-1/TRBV3-2
clone_size: NA
cdr3_nt: TGTGCCAGCAGCCAACCTCCGGGACAGGGGGCTGGGGCCCAGTACTTC
cdr3_aa: CASSQPPGQGAGAQYF

d_call: NA
j_call: TRBJ1-5
v_call: TRBV7-6
clone_size: NA
cdr3_nt: TGTGCCAGCAGCTTAGTATTCGATCAGCCCCAGCATTTT
cdr3_aa: CASSLVFDQPQHF

d_call: NA
j_call: TRBJ1-1
v_call: TRBV7-6
clone_size: NA
cdr3_nt: TGTGCCAGCAGCCCGACAGATTTGTTCACTGAAGCTTTCTTT
cdr3_aa: CASSPTDLFTEAFF

d_call: NA
j_call: TRBJ1-2
v_call: TRBV27
clone_size: NA
cdr3_nt: TGTGCCAGCAGTCCGCTACAGGGTTACTATGGCTACACCTTC
cdr3_aa: CASSPLQGYYGYTF

d_call: NA
j_call: TRBJ2-5
v_call: TRBV9
clone_size: NA
cdr3_nt: TGTGCCAGCAGCGTCAGGGGGAGGGAGACCCAGTACTTC
cdr3_aa: CASSVRGRETQYF

d_call: NA
j_call: TRBJ1-2
v_call: TRBV6-5
clone_size: NA
cdr3_nt: TGTGCCAGCAGTTACTCCGGGACACCGACCTATGGCTACACCTTC
cdr3_aa: CASSYSGTPTYGYTF

d_call: TRBD1
j_call: TRBJ2-7
v_call: TRBV7-6
clone_size: once
cdr3_nt: TGTGCCAGCAGCTTCGGACAGGGGACTAACTACGAGCAGTACTTC
cdr3_aa: CASSFGQGTNYEQYF

d_call: NA
j_call: TRBJ2-5
v_call: TRBV13
clone_size: NA
cdr3_nt: TGTGCCAGCAGCGCCCTAGAGGAAGAGACCCAGTACTTC
cdr3_aa: CASSALEEETQYF

d_call: TRBD1
j_call: TRBJ1-1
v_call: TRBV6-1
clone_size: NA
cdr3_nt: TGTGCCAGCAGTGACACACAGGGGGCACCGAACACTGAAGCTTTCTTT
cdr3_aa: CASSDTQGAPNTEAFF

d_call: TRBD1
j_call: TRBJ1-4
v_call: TRBV30
clone_size: NA
cdr3_nt: TGTGCCTGGAGTCTCCTTCTCAAGGGGGCGGGTAATGAAAAACTGTTTTTT
cdr3_aa: CAWSLLLKGAGNEKLFF

d_call: NA
j_call: TRBJ2-2
v_call: TRBV27
clone_size: NA
cdr3_nt: TGTGCCAGCAGTTGGAGTACAGGGAACACCGGGGAGCTGTTTTTT
cdr3_aa: CASSWSTGNTGELFF

d_call: TRBD2
j_call: TRBJ2-6
v_call: TRBV4-2
clone_size: NA
cdr3_nt: TGTGCCAGCAGCCTCTCGACTAGCGTTGTCTCTGGGGCCAACGTCCTGACTTTC
cdr3_aa: CASSLSTSVVSGANVLTF

d_call: NA
j_call: TRBJ1-2
v_call: TRBV6-4
clone_size: few
cdr3_nt: TGTGCCAGCAGTGAGCACCGGGGAGGTTATGGCTACACCTTC
cdr3_aa: CASSEHRGGYGYTF

d_call: NA
j_call: TRBJ2-1
v_call: TRBV4-2
clone_size: NA
cdr3_nt: TGTGCCAGCAGCCAAGATCTGTTCGGGGGAAGAAATGAGCAGTTCTTC
cdr3_aa: CASSQDLFGGRNEQFF

d_call: NA
j_call: TRBJ1-3
v_call: TRBV19
clone_size: NA
cdr3_nt: TGTGCCAGTAGTCATCAGGGGAACACCATATATTTT
cdr3_aa: CASSHQGNTIYF

d_call: TRBD1
j_call: TRBJ2-2
v_call: TRBV5-1
clone_size: NA
cdr3_nt: TGCGCCAGCAGCCCGGGTCCGGGACAGGGGAACACCGGGGAGCTGTTTTTT
cdr3_aa: CASSPGPGQGNTGELFF

d_call: NA
j_call: TRBJ2-3
v_call: TRBV21-1
clone_size: NA
cdr3_nt: TGTGCCAGCAGCAAAGAAGCGGGGGGGCCAGAAGATACGCAGTATTTT
cdr3_aa: CASSKEAGGPEDTQYF

d_call: TRBD1
j_call: TRBJ2-7
v_call: TRBV30
clone_size: once
cdr3_nt: TGTGCCTGGAGTACAGGGGGCGCTTTATTCGAGCAGTACTTC
cdr3_aa: CAWSTGGALFEQYF

d_call: NA
j_call: TRBJ1-5
v_call: TRBV5-4
clone_size: NA
cdr3_nt: TGTGCCAGCAGCTTGGCCGGCCGGGAGCCCCAGCATTTT
cdr3_aa: CASSLAGREPQHF

d_call: TRBD1
j_call: TRBJ1-2
v_call: TRBV4-1
clone_size: NA
cdr3_nt: TGCGCCAGCAGCCACCCGGGACAGGTAAACTATGGCTACACCTTC
cdr3_aa: CASSHPGQVNYGYTF

d_call: TRBD1
j_call: TRBJ1-5
v_call: TRBV9
clone_size: NA
cdr3_nt: TGTGCCAGCACTCCAGGGACAGGCAATCAGCCCCAGCATTTT
cdr3_aa: CASTPGTGNQPQHF

d_call: TRBD1
j_call: TRBJ1-1
v_call: TRBV10-3
clone_size: NA
cdr3_nt: TGTGCCATCAGTGAGCCCAACTTTGACAGGGCCAACGGTGGCACTGAAGCTTTCTTT
cdr3_aa: CAISEPNFDRANGGTEAFF

d_call: NA
j_call: TRBJ2-2
v_call: TRBV13
clone_size: NA
cdr3_nt: TGTGCCAGCAGTCCCAGTACGACCGGGGAGCTGTTTTTT
cdr3_aa: CASSPSTTGELFF

d_call: TRBD1
j_call: TRBJ2-7
v_call: TRBV2
clone_size: few
cdr3_nt: TGTGCCAGCAGCCCGGACAGGGGGCAATACGAGCAGTACTTC
cdr3_aa: CASSPDRGQYEQYF

d_call: TRBD2
j_call: TRBJ2-3
v_call: TRBV30
clone_size: NA
cdr3_nt: TGTGCCTGGAGTCGGGGGGGGACCAACACAGATACGCAGTATTTT
cdr3_aa: CAWSRGGTNTDTQYF

d_call: TRBD2
j_call: TRBJ2-5
v_call: TRBV3-1/TRBV3-2
clone_size: NA
cdr3_nt: TGTGCCAGCAGCCCTATCGGACTAGGGAGTCGGGAGACCCAGTACTTC
cdr3_aa: CASSPIGLGSRETQYF

d_call: NA
j_call: TRBJ1-5
v_call: TRBV27
clone_size: NA
cdr3_nt: TGTGCCAGCAGTTTCCTAAATCAGCCCCAGCATTTT
cdr3_aa: CASSFLNQPQHF

d_call: NA
j_call: TRBJ1-4
v_call: TRBV15
clone_size: NA
cdr3_nt: TGTGCCACCAGCAGACCCGTTGCAACTAATGAAAAACTGTTTTTT
cdr3_aa: CATSRPVATNEKLFF

d_call: NA
j_call: TRBJ1-1
v_call: TRBV6-5
clone_size: NA
cdr3_nt: TGTGCCAGCACCCGAGAACGCCCCATGAACACTGAAGCTTTCTTT
cdr3_aa: CASTRERPMNTEAFF

d_call: NA
j_call: TRBJ2-1
v_call: TRBV9
clone_size: NA
cdr3_nt: TGTGCCAGCAGCGTAGACGGACGGACTGACAATGAGCAGTTCTTC
cdr3_aa: CASSVDGRTDNEQFF